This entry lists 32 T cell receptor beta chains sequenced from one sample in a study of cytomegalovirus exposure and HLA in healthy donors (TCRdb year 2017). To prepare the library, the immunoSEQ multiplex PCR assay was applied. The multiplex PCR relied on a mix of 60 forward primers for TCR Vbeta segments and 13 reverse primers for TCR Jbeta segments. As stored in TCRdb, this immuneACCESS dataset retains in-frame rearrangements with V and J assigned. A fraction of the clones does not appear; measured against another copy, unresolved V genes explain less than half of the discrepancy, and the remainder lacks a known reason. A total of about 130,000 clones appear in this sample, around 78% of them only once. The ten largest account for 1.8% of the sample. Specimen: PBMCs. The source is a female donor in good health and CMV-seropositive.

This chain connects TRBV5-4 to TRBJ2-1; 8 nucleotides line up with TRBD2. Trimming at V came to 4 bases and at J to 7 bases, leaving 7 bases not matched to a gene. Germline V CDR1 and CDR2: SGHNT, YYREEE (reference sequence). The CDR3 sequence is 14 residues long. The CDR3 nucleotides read TGTGCCAGCAGCCCCCCTAGCGGGTTTAATGAGCAGTTCTTC. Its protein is CASSPPSGFNEQFF.

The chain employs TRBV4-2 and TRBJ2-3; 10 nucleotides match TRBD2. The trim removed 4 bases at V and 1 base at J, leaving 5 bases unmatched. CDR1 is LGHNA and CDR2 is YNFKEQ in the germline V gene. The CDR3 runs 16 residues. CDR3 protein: CASSRLAGVGTDTQYF. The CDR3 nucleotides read TGTGCCAGCAGCCGGCTAGCGGGGGTGGGCACAGATACGCAGTATTTT.

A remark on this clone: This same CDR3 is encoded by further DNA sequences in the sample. CDR3 loop: CASSSGYSPLHF. The CDR3 DNA reads TGTGCCAGCAGCTCAGGATACTCACCCCTCCACTTT. The rearrangement links TRBV28 to TRBJ1-6; D remains unclear. The germline V and J ends were trimmed by 6 bases and 10 bases, with 10 bases remaining between them. The germline CDR1 and CDR2 sequences are MDHEN and SYDVKM. This CDR3 comprises 12 residues.

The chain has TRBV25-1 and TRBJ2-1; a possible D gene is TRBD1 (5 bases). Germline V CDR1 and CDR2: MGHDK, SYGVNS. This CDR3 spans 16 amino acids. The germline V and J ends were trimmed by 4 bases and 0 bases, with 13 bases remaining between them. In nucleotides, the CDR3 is TGTGCCAGCAGTGGCCTGGACACAAGCTCCTACAATGAGCAGTTCTTC. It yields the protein CASSGLDTSSYNEQFF.

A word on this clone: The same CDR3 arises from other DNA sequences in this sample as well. The CDR3: CASSVIQGGPYNEQFF. The CDR3 coding sequence is TGTGCCAGCAGTGTCATACAGGGGGGGCCCTACAATGAGCAGTTCTTC. J is TRBJ2-1 and V is TRBV6-1; the D gene is possibly TRBD1 (8 bases). Germline-derived CDR1 and CDR2 are MNHNS and SASEGT. V lost 4 bases, J lost 2 bases, and 15 bases lay in between. The CDR3 covers 16 residues.

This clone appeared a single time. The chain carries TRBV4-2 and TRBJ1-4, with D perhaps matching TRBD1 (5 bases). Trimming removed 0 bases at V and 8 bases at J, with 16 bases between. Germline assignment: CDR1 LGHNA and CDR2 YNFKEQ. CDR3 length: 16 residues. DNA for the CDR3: TGTGCCAGCAGCCAAGATCGTGGCCAGGGTGGCGAAAAACTGTTTTTT. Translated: CASSQDRGQGGEKLFF.

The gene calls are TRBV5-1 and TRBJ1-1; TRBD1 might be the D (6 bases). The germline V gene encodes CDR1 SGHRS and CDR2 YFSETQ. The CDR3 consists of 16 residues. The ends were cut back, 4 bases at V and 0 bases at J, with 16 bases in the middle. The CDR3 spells CASSTDREPMNTEAFF. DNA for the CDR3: TGCGCCAGCAGCACGGACAGAGAGCCCATGAACACTGAAGCTTTCTTT.

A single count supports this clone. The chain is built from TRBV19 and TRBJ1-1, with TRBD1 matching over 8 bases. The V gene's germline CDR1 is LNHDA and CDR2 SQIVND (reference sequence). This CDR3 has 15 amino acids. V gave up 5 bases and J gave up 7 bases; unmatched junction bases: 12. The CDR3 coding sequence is TGTGCCAGTAGTTTGTCGCTTCAGGGGGCCGTTGAAGCTTTCTTT. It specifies CASSLSLQGAVEAFF.

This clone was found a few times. CDR3 DNA sequence: TGTGCCAGCAGTCAAAATCGACAGGGTCAGCCCCAGCATTTT. It yields the protein CASSQNRQGQPQHF. V and J are TRBV2 and TRBJ1-5, with TRBD1 identical over 7 bases. Losses at the gene ends were 5 bases for V and 6 bases for J; bases not matched to a gene: 7. Per the germline V gene, CDR1 is SNHLY and CDR2 is FYNNEI. There are 14 residues in the CDR3.

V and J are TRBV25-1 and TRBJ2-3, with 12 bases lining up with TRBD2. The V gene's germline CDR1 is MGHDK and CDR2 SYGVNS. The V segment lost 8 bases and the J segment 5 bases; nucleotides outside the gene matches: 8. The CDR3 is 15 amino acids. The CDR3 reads CASGPSGRAEDTQYF. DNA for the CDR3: TGTGCCAGCGGGCCTAGCGGGAGGGCCGAAGATACGCAGTATTTT.

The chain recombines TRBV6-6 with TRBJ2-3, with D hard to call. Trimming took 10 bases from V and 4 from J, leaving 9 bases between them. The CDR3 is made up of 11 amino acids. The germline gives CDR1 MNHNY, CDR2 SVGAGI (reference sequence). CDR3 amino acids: CAIPEADTQYF. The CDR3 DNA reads TGTGCCATCCCCGAGGCAGATACGCAGTATTTT.

In nucleotides, the CDR3 is TGTGCCAGCAGCTTAGATTCGTTAACAAATACGCAGTATTTT. It yields the protein CASSLDSLTNTQYF. This chain joins TRBV7-2 and TRBJ2-3; D remains unclear. This CDR3 is 14 amino acids long. CDR1 and CDR2 (germline): SGHTA, FQGNSA. Between the trimmed V and J ends, which lost 1 base and 7 bases, there was a span of 12 bases.

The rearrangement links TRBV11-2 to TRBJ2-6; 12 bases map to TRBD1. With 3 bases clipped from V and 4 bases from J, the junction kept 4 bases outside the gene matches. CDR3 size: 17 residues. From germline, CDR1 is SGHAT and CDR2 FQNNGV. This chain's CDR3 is CASSLWDRGPGANVLTF. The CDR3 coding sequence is TGTGCCAGCAGCTTGTGGGACAGGGGGCCCGGGGCCAACGTCCTGACTTTC. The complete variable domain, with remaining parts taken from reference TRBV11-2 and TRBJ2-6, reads EAGVAQSPRYKIIEKRQSVAFWCNPISGHATLYWYQQILGQGPKLLIQFQNNGVVDDSQLPKDRFSAERLKGVDSTLKIQPAKLEDSAVYLCASSLWDRGPGANVLTFGAGSRLTVL.

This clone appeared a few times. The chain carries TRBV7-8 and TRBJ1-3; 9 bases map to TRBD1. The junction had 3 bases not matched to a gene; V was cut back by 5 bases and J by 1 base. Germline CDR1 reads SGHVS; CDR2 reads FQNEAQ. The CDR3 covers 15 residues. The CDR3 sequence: CASSRDRASGNTIYF. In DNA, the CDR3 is TGTGCCAGCAGCCGGGACAGGGCATCTGGAAACACCATATATTTT.

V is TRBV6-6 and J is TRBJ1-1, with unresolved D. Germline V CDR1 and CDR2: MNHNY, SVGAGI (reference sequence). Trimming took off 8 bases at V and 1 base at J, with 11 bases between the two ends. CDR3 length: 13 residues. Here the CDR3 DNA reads TGTGCCAGCGGCCCCAGTGGGAACACTGAAGCTTTCTTT. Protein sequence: CASGPSGNTEAFF.

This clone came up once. The CDR3 region is CASSRGGSTDTQYF. The CDR3 bases are TGCGCCAGCAGCCGGGGTGGGAGCACAGATACGCAGTATTTT. This chain uses TRBV5-1 with TRBJ2-3; D might be TRBD2 (5 bases). Trimming took off 4 bases at V and 0 bases at J, with 9 bases between the two ends. Per the germline V gene, CDR1 is SGHRS and CDR2 is YFSETQ. The CDR3 totals 14 residues.

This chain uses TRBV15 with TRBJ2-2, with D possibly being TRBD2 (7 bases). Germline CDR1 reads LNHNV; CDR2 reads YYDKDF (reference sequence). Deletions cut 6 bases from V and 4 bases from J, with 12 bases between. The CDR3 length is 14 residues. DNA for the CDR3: TGTGCCACCAGAGGGGGGGCACGCACCGGGGAGCTGTTTTTT. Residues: CATRGGARTGELFF.

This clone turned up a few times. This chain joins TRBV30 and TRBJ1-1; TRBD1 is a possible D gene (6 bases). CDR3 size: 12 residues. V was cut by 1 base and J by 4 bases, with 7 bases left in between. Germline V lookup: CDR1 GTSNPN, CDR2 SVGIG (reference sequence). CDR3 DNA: TGTGCCTGGAGTGACAGGGCCACTGAAGCTTTCTTT. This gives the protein CAWSDRATEAFF.

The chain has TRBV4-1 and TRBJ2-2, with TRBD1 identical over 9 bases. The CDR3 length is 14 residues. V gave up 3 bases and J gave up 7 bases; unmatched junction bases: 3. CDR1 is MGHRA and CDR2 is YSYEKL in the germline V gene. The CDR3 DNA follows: TGCGCCAGCAGCCAGGGACAGGGTTACGGGGAGCTGTTTTTT. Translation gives CASSQGQGYGELFF.

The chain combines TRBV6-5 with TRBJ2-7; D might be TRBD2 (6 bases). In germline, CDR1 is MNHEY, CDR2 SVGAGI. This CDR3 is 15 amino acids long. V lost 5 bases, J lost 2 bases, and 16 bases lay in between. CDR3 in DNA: TGTGCCAGCAGTCCCCAACTTGGGGAGGCCTACGAGCAGTACTTC. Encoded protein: CASSPQLGEAYEQYF.

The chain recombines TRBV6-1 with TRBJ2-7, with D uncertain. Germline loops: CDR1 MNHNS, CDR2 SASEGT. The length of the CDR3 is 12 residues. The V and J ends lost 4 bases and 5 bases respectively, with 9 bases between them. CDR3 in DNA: TGTGCCAGCAGTGGGTACCAGGACGAGCAGTACTTC. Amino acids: CASSGYQDEQYF.

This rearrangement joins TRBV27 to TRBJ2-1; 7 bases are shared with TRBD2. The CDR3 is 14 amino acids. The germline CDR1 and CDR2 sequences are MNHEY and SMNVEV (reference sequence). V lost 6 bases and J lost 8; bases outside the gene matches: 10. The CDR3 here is CASSGGGVVYEQFF. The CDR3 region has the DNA TGTGCCAGCAGCGGTGGGGGGGTCGTATATGAGCAGTTCTTC.

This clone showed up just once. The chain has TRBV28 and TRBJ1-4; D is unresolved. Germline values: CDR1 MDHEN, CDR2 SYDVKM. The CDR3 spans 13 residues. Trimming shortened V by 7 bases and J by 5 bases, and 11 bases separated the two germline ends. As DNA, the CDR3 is TGTGCCAGCACCCCTGGCGGAAATGAAAAACTGTTTTTT. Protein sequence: CASTPGGNEKLFF.

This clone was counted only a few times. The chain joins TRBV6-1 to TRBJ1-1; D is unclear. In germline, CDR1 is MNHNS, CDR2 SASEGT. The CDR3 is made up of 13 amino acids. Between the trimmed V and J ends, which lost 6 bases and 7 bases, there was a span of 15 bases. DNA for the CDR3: TGTGCCAGCAGGTTACCCGCGGCGCATGAAGCTTTCTTT. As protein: CASRLPAAHEAFF.

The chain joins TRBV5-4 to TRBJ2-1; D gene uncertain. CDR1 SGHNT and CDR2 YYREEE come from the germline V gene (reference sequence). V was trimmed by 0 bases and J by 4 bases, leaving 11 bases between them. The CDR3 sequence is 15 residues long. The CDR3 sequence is CASSLGYNVYNEQFF. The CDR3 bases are TGTGCCAGCAGCTTGGGTTACAATGTTTACAATGAGCAGTTCTTC.

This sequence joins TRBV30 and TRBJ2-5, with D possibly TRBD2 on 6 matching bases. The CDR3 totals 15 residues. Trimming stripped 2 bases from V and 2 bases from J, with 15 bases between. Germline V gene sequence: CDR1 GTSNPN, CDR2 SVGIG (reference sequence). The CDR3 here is CAWSLGDFSQETQYF. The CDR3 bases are TGTGCCTGGAGTCTAGGGGACTTCTCACAAGAGACCCAGTACTTC.

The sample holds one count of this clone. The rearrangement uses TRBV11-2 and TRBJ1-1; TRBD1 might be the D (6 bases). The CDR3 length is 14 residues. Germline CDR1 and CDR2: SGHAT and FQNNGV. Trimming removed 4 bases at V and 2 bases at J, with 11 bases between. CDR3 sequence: CASSSQQGNTEAFF. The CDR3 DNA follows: TGTGCCAGCAGCTCCCAACAGGGCAACACTGAAGCTTTCTTT.

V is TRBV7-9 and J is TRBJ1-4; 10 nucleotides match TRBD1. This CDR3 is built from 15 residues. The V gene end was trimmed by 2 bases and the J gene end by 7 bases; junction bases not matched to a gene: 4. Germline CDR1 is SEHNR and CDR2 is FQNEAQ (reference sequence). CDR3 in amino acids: CASSLFGTGAEKLFF. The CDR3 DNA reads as TGTGCCAGCAGCTTATTCGGGACAGGGGCTGAAAAACTGTTTTTT. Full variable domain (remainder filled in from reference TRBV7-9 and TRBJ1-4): DTGVSQNPRHKITKRGQNVTFRCDPISEHNRLYWYRQTLGQGPEFLTYFQNEAQLEKSRLLSDRFSAERPKGSFSTLEIQRTEQGDSAMYLCASSLFGTGAEKLFFGSGTQLSVL.

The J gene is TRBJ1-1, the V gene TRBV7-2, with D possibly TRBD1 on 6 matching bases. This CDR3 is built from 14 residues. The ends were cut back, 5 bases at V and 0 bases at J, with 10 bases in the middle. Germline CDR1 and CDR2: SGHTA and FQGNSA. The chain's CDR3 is CASSHTGMNTEAFF. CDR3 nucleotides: TGTGCCAGCAGCCATACAGGGATGAACACTGAAGCTTTCTTT. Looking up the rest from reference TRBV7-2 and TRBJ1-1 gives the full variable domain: GAGVSQSPSNKVTEKGKDVELRCDPISGHTALYWYRQSLGQGLEFLIYFQGNSAPDKSGLPSDRFSAERTGGSVSTLTIQRTQQEDSAVYLCASSHTGMNTEAFFGQGTRLTVV.

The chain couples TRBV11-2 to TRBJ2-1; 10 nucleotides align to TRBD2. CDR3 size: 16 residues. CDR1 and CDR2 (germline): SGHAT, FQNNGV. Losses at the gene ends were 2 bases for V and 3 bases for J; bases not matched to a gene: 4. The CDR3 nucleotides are TGTGCCAGCAGCTTACTAGCGGGGGCCCACTACAATGAGCAGTTCTTC. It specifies CASSLLAGAHYNEQFF.

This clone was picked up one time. The CDR3 nucleotides read TGTGCCTGGAGTCCAACCCGGACTAGCGGGATCTCATACGAGCAGTACTTC. This codes for CAWSPTRTSGISYEQYF. The J gene is TRBJ2-7, the V gene TRBV30; 12 bases line up with TRBD2. The germline gives CDR1 GTSNPN, CDR2 SVGIG (reference sequence). This CDR3 spans 17 amino acids. With 2 bases clipped from V and 4 bases from J, the junction kept 12 bases outside the gene matches.

The CDR3 nucleotides read TGTGCCAGCAGCCCCACAGGGGGTGGTGGAAACACCATATATTTT. This encodes CASSPTGGGGNTIYF. The chain has TRBV7-6 and TRBJ1-3; 8 bases line up with TRBD1. Germline assignment: CDR1 SGHVS and CDR2 FNYEAQ. The length of the CDR3 is 15 residues. Trimming removed 5 bases from V and 3 bases from J; junction bases left unmatched: 6.